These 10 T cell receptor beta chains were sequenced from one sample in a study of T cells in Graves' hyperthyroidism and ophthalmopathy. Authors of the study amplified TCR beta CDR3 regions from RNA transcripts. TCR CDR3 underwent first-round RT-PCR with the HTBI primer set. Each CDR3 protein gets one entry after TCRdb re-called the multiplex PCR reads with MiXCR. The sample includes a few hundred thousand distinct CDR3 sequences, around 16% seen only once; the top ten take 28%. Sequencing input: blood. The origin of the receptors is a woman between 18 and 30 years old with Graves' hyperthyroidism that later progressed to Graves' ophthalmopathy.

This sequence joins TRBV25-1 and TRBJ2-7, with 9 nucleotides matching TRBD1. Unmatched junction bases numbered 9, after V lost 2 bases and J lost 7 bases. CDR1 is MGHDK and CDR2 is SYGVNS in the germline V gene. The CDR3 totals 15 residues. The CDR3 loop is CASSEAGQGPSEQYF. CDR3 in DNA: TGTGCCAGCAGTGAAGCCGGACAGGGGCCGTCTGAGCAGTACTTC.

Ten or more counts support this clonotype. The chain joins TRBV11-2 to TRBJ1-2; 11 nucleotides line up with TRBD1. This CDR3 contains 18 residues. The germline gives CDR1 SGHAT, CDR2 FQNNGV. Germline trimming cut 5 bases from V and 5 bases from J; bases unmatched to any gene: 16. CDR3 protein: CASSTDRGQVGVRYGYTF. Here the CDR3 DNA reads TGTGCCAGCAGCACGGACAGGGGGCAGGTCGGAGTACGTTATGGCTACACCTTC.

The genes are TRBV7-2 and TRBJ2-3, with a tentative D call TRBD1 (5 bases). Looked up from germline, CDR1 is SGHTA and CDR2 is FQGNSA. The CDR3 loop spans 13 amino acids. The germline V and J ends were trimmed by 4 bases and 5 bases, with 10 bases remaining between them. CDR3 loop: CASSWTRKDTQYF. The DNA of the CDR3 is TGTGCCAGCAGCTGGACACGCAAAGATACGCAGTATTTT. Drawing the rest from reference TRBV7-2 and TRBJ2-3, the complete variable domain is GAGVSQSPSNKVTEKGKDVELRCDPISGHTALYWYRQSLGQGLEFLIYFQGNSAPDKSGLPSDRFSAERTGGSVSTLTIQRTQQEDSAVYLCASSWTRKDTQYFGPGTRLTVL.

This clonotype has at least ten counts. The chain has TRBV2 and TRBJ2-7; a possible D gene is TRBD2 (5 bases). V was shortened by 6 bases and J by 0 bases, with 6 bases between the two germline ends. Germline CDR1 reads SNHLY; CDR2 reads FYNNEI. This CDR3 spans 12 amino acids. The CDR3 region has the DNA TGTGCCAGCAGGACTAACTCCTACGAGCAGTACTTC. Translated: CASRTNSYEQYF.

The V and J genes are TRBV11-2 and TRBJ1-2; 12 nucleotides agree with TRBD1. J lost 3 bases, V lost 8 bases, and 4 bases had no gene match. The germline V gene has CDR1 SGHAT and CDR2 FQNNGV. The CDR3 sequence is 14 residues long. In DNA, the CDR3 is TGTGCCAGCGGGGGACAGGGGGCGTACTATGGCTACACCTTC. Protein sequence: CASGGQGAYYGYTF.

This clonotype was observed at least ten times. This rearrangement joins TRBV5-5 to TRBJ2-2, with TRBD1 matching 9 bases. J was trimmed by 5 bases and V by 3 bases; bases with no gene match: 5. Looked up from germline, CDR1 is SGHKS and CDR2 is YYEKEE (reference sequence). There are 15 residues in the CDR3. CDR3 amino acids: CASSWGQGWTGELFF. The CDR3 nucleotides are TGTGCCAGCAGCTGGGGACAGGGATGGACCGGGGAGCTGTTTTTT.

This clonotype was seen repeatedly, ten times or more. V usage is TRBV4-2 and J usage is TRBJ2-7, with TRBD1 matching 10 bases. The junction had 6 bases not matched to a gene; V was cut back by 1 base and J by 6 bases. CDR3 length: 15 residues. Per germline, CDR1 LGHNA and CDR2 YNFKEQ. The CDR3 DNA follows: TGTGCCAGCAGCCAAGCTGGGACAGGGGTGCGCGAGCAGTACTTC. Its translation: CASSQAGTGVREQYF.

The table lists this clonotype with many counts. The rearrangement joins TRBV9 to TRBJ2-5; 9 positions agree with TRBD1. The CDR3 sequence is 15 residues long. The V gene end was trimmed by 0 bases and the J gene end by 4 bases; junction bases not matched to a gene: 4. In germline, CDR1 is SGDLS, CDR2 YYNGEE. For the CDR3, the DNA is TGTGCCAGCAGCGTAGGTAGGACAGGGGCAGAGACCCAGTACTTC. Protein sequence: CASSVGRTGAETQYF.

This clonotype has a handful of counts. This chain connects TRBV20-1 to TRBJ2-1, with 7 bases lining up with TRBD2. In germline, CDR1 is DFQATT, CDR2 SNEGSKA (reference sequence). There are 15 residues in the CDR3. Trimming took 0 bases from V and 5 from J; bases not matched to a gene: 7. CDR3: CSARDSPSGNNEQFF. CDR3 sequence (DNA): TGCAGTGCTAGAGATTCCCCTAGCGGTAACAATGAGCAGTTCTTC.

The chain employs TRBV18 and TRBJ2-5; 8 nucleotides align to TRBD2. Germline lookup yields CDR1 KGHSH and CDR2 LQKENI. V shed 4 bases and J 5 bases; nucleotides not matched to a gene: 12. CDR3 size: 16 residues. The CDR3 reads CASSQTRGLVWETQYF. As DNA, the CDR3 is TGTGCCAGCTCACAGACCCGGGGACTAGTATGGGAGACCCAGTACTTC.